These 5 T cell receptor beta chains were sequenced from one sample in a study of blood T cell repertoires in COVID-19. Assay used: immunoSEQ multiplex PCR; TCRdb lists only in-frame clones, some missing. The sample has about 12,000 clones; 73% are singletons. The sequenced sample consisted of peripheral blood. These receptors originate from a human donor in a cohort sampled during active COVID-19.

The chain carries TRBV5-8 and TRBJ2-2; D gene unclear. CDR3 size: 16 residues. The V gene's germline CDR1 is SGHTS and CDR2 YDEGEE. The V end lost 1 base, the J end lost 2 bases, and 12 bases lay between the germline ends. The CDR3 here is CASSLHMGLNTGELFF. The CDR3, as DNA: TGTGCCAGCAGCTTGCATATGGGCCTTAACACCGGGGAGCTGTTTTTT.

CDR3 nucleotides: TGTGCCAGCAGTTACGATGGACAGGGGAATCAGCCCCAGCATTTT. It translates to CASSYDGQGNQPQHF. V usage is TRBV6-2 or TRBV6-3 and J usage is TRBJ1-5, with TRBD1 identical over 9 bases. This CDR3 has 15 residues. V shed 2 bases, J shed 4 bases, and the junction held 3 bases outside the gene matches. The germline gives CDR1 MNHEY, CDR2 SVGEGT.

The gene calls are TRBV18 and TRBJ2-7, with 9 bases lining up with TRBD1. V lost 8 bases, J lost 2 bases, and 7 bases stayed unmatched. The CDR3 loop spans 14 amino acids. Germline V lookup: CDR1 KGHSH, CDR2 LQKENI. The CDR3 sequence is CASPTGGLPYEQYF. The CDR3 nucleotides read TGTGCCAGCCCAACAGGGGGCCTCCCCTACGAGCAGTACTTC.

This clone was counted a few times. CDR3 in amino acids: CASSLLSEAFF. The CDR3 region has the DNA TGTGCCAGCAGTTTACTGTCTGAAGCTTTCTTT. This chain uses TRBV12-3 or TRBV12-4 with TRBJ1-1; D is uncertain. CDR3 length equals 11 residues. V lost 2 bases and J lost 6, with 4 bases in between.

The genes are TRBV5-1 and TRBJ2-7; 9 bases align to TRBD1. With 4 bases clipped from V and 0 bases from J, the junction kept 5 bases outside the gene matches. Germline loops: CDR1 SGHRS, CDR2 YFSETQ. The CDR3 runs 15 residues. The CDR3 sequence: CASSEPGQGSYEQYF. In nucleotides, the CDR3 is TGCGCCAGCAGCGAACCGGGACAGGGCTCCTACGAGCAGTACTTC.